These 23 T cell receptor beta chains originate from one sample sequenced in a study of molecular identifiers for immune sequencing clone quantification listed by TCRdb under 2018. Libraries were prepared through PCR. Sequenced on an Illumina HiSeq 4000. TCRdb itself trimmed the public reads at Q25 with fastp, ran MiXCR and retained productive beta chains. All rows with the same CDR3 protein become a single entry with the most common DNA and genes. For this sample the table gives around 470,000 distinct CDR3 sequences, of which over 20% were detected only once. The ten largest clones add up to 0.84% of the sample. The sample comprised naive CD8+ T cells from blood, with Jurkat cell RNA spiked in. The sample's cell subset or site label, decoded: FACS-sorted CD8+CD4-CCR7+CD45RA+ naive T cells. The receptor set was obtained from a human donor in good health. Some libraries in this study had Jurkat cell RNA spiked in.

The V call is TRBV2, the J call TRBJ2-7, with a weak D call TRBD1 (5 bases). The V and J ends lost 4 bases and 1 base respectively, with 8 bases between them. Germline V gives CDR1 SNHLY, CDR2 FYNNEI. CDR3 length: 13 amino acids. The CDR3 region has the DNA TGTGCCAGCAGTGCAGGGATATCCTACGAGCAGTACTTC. It encodes CASSAGISYEQYF.

In this sample, this clonotype turned up many times. The chain uses TRBV6-2 or TRBV6-3 and TRBJ2-4, with D unclear. The germline V gene has CDR1 MNHEY and CDR2 SVGEGT. The CDR3 contains 12 residues. V lost 8 bases and J 6 bases, leaving 11 bases between the germline ends. The CDR3 reads CASSVPGNIQYF. CDR3 nucleotides: TGTGCCAGCTCAGTGCCCGGAAACATTCAGTACTTC.

The J gene is TRBJ1-5, the V gene TRBV20-1, with a tentative D call TRBD1 (5 bases). Per germline, CDR1 DFQATT and CDR2 SNEGSKA (reference sequence). The V gene lost 5 bases and the J gene lost 1 base, with 12 bases spanning the gap. This CDR3 is built from 14 residues. The CDR3 DNA sequence: TGCAGTGCTGGCTCAGGGTTCAGCAATCAGCCCCAGCATTTT. Translation: CSAGSGFSNQPQHF.

The chain joins TRBV19 to TRBJ2-7; D could derive from TRBD1 or TRBD2 (6 bases each). In germline, CDR1 is LNHDA, CDR2 SQIVND (reference sequence). This CDR3 has 14 residues. Trimming cost V 5 bases and J 4 bases, with 15 bases left between them. The CDR3 sequence: CASSVFGGVYEQYF. DNA for the CDR3: TGTGCCAGTAGTGTTTTCGGGGGCGTTTACGAGCAGTACTTC.

This clonotype occurred many times. This chain uses TRBV30 with TRBJ2-5; TRBD2 is a possible D gene (5 bases). The CDR3 consists of 13 residues. The germline V gene has CDR1 GTSNPN and CDR2 SVGIG (reference sequence). V was shortened by 4 bases and J by 3 bases, with 12 bases between the two germline ends. The CDR3 loop reads CAWKASTEETQYF. The CDR3 bases are TGTGCCTGGAAGGCTAGCACGGAAGAGACCCAGTACTTC.

As concerns this clonotype: A much larger clone differs from this one at a single base, so this may be a read error. The CDR3 is CASSLGRGGDTIYF. CDR3 sequence (DNA): TGTGCCAGCAGTTTGGGGAGGGGTGGAGACACCATATATTTT. V is TRBV27 and J is TRBJ1-3, with D possibly being TRBD1 (5 bases). This CDR3 comprises 14 residues. Germline V gene data show CDR1 as MNHEY and CDR2 as SMNVEV (reference sequence).

There are a few counts of this clonotype. This chain uses TRBV7-3 with TRBJ2-3; D remains ambiguous. CDR3 length: 14 residues. Germline lookup yields CDR1 SGHTA and CDR2 FQGTGA. The V gene lost 3 bases and the J gene lost 2 bases, with 9 bases spanning the gap. CDR3 bases: TGTGCCAGCAGCTTTCAGTTCCCCACAGATACGCAGTATTTT. The encoded protein is CASSFQFPTDTQYF.

About this clonotype: A much larger clone is a single base away; this may be a read error. The chain recombines TRBV29-1 with TRBJ1-1, with TRBD1 as a possible D gene (6 bases). CDR1 and CDR2 from the germline V gene are SQVTM and ANQGSEA. The V and J ends lost 7 bases and 6 bases respectively, with 18 bases between them. The CDR3 sequence is 13 residues long. The CDR3 nucleotides are TGCAGCGGCAATTTGGGGGCTAAGCCTGAAGCTTTCTTT. Translation gives CSGNLGAKPEAFF.

The V call is TRBV30, the J call TRBJ1-1, with 7 bases matching TRBD1. The V gene end was trimmed by 4 bases and the J gene end by 1 base; junction bases not matched to a gene: 0. Germline V gene data show CDR1 as GTSNPN and CDR2 as SVGIG (reference sequence). CDR3 length: 12 residues. CDR3 coding DNA: TGTGCCTGGACAGGGGGGAACACTGAAGCTTTCTTT. Its translation: CAWTGGNTEAFF.

This chain links TRBV6-5 with TRBJ2-7; the match to TRBD1 covers 9 bases. V lost 5 bases, J lost 5 bases, and 7 bases stayed unmatched. CDR1 MNHEY and CDR2 SVGAGI come from the germline V gene. The CDR3 contains 14 residues. CDR3 DNA: TGTGCCAGCAGTAACACCGGGACAGGGAACGAGCAGTACTTC. The encoded protein is CASSNTGTGNEQYF.

This clonotype was observed once. A much larger clone lies a single base off, so this may be a read error. The J gene is TRBJ2-3, the V gene TRBV4-3; TRBD2 agrees at 7 bases. The CDR3 loop spans 14 amino acids. CDR1 and CDR2 from the germline V gene are LGHNA and YSLEER. V shed 0 bases and J 6 bases; nucleotides not matched to a gene: 3. CDR3 loop: CASSQERGVDTQYF. DNA for the CDR3: TGCGCCAGCAGCCAAGAACGGGGGGTTGATACGCAGTATTTT.

J is TRBJ2-3 and V is TRBV4-1; 11 positions agree with TRBD1. Germline CDR1 is MGHRA and CDR2 is YSYEKL. The CDR3 has 16 residues. Losses at the gene ends were 1 base for V and 6 bases for J; bases not matched to a gene: 6. CDR3 coding DNA: TGCGCCAGCAGCCAAGGGTGGACAGGGGGCGATGATACGCAGTATTTT. Its translation is CASSQGWTGGDDTQYF.

This clonotype occurred many times. The rearrangement joins TRBV30 to TRBJ1-1; the D gene is possibly TRBD1 (6 bases). Trimming removed 0 bases at V and 7 bases at J, with 15 bases between. Germline V gene lookup returns CDR1 GTSNPN and CDR2 SVGIG (reference sequence). The CDR3 length is 14 residues. CDR3 DNA: TGTGCCTGGAGTGTAGGAAGGGGGTTCGATGAAGCTTTCTTT. Encoded protein: CAWSVGRGFDEAFF.

This clonotype was recorded at least ten times. The chain uses TRBV30 and TRBJ2-7; TRBD2 matches 11 bases. The germline V gene has CDR1 GTSNPN and CDR2 SVGIG (reference sequence). This CDR3 has 15 amino acids. With 0 bases clipped from V and 7 bases from J, the junction kept 8 bases outside the gene matches. This CDR3 is CAWSVQTSGGQEQYF. The CDR3 bases are TGTGCCTGGAGTGTACAAACTAGCGGGGGACAAGAGCAGTACTTC.

To note about this clonotype: A single base separates this from a much larger clone, so it may be a read error. It is likely a read error, because the conserved phenylalanine at the end of the CDR3 is missing. The V gene is TRBV28, the J gene TRBJ2-5; no definite D call. Trimming pared 5 bases from V and 1 base from J, leaving 8 bases between. Looked up from germline, CDR1 is MDHEN and CDR2 is SYDVKM. The CDR3 is 13 residues long. CDR3 bases: TGTGCCAGCAGTCCAGTAGGCCAAGAGACCCAGTACCTC. Encoded protein: CASSPVGQETQYL.

This clonotype was counted ten times or more. The gene calls are TRBV9 and TRBJ2-7; perhaps TRBD1 as D (5 bases). Per germline, CDR1 SGDLS and CDR2 YYNGEE. The CDR3 is 13 residues long. Trimming took off 3 bases at V and 2 bases at J, with 9 bases between the two ends. CDR3 residues: CASSADTPYEQYF. CDR3 sequence (DNA): TGTGCCAGCAGCGCGGACACACCCTACGAGCAGTACTTC.

Worth noting for this clonotype: An end of the junction does not agree with germline; a read error may underlie this. The J gene is TRBJ2-7, the V gene TRBV18; 9 nucleotides agree with TRBD1. CDR1 and CDR2 (germline): KGHSH, LQKENI. The CDR3 is 15 residues long. The CDR3 reads CASSPSGTGFHELYF. CDR3 bases: TGTGCCAGCTCACCTTCCGGGACAGGGTTCCACGAGCTGTACTTC. The full variable domain, completed using reference TRBV18 and TRBJ2-7, is NAGVMQNPRHLVRRRGQEARLRCSPMKGHSHVYWYRQLPEEGLKFMVYLQKENIIDESGMPKERFSAEFPKEGPSILRIQQVVRGDSAAYFCASSPSGTGFHELYFGPGTRLTVT.

This chain links TRBV18 with TRBJ1-1; the D is unclear. The CDR3 is made up of 13 amino acids. The V end was cut by 2 bases, the J end by 5 bases, with 9 bases between. Germline assignment: CDR1 KGHSH and CDR2 LQKENI. In DNA, the CDR3 is TGTGCCAGCTCACCAGTACCGGCGACTGAAGCTTTCTTT. Residues: CASSPVPATEAFF.

This clonotype is a singleton in its sample. One base away lies a much larger clone, so this may be a sequencing read error. The chain has TRBV27 and TRBJ2-3, with 8 bases lining up with TRBD2. The CDR3 is made up of 17 amino acids. Per the germline V gene, CDR1 is MNHEY and CDR2 is SMNVEV (reference sequence). The CDR3 DNA reads as TGTGCCAGCAGTTTAATCCCACTAGCGGAGGGCACAGATGCGCAGTATTTT. It translates to CASSLIPLAEGTDAQYF.

This clonotype was detected ten times or more. V is TRBV27 and J is TRBJ2-5; a possible D gene is TRBD1 (6 bases). Trimming cost V 1 base and J 3 bases, with 9 bases left between them. This CDR3 has 14 amino acids. Germline lookup yields CDR1 MNHEY and CDR2 SMNVEV (reference sequence). The CDR3 is CASSLLGAKETQYF. The CDR3 DNA follows: TGTGCCAGCAGTTTATTGGGGGCCAAAGAGACCCAGTACTTC.

This clonotype was detected many times. The gene calls are TRBV7-9 and TRBJ2-3; 8 bases match TRBD2. The ends lost 1 base at V and 4 bases at J; junction bases unmatched: 4. Germline V gene sequence: CDR1 SEHNR, CDR2 FQNEAQ (reference sequence). The CDR3 has 15 residues. CDR3 bases: TGTGCCAGCAGCTTAGTCGCGGGGGGCGCAGATACGCAGTATTTT. Its protein is CASSLVAGGADTQYF.

Ten or more counts support this clonotype. The chain carries TRBV7-9 and TRBJ2-3; possibly TRBD2 for D (5 bases). V lost 5 bases to trimming and J lost 2 bases, with 17 bases between them. Germline V lookup: CDR1 SEHNR, CDR2 FQNEAQ (reference sequence). CDR3 size: 16 residues. CDR3 residues: CASSPVSDFNTDTQYF. The CDR3 bases are TGTGCCAGCAGCCCCGTGTCGGACTTTAACACAGATACGCAGTATTTT.

This clonotype was seen at least ten times. CDR3 amino acids: CSVEDVAVPYEQYF. The CDR3 DNA is TGCAGCGTTGAAGATGTTGCAGTACCCTACGAGCAGTACTTC. The chain combines TRBV29-1 with TRBJ2-7, with no clear D. This CDR3 region has 14 residues. Trimming stripped 0 bases from V and 2 bases from J, with 11 bases between. The germline V gene encodes CDR1 SQVTM and CDR2 ANQGSEA.